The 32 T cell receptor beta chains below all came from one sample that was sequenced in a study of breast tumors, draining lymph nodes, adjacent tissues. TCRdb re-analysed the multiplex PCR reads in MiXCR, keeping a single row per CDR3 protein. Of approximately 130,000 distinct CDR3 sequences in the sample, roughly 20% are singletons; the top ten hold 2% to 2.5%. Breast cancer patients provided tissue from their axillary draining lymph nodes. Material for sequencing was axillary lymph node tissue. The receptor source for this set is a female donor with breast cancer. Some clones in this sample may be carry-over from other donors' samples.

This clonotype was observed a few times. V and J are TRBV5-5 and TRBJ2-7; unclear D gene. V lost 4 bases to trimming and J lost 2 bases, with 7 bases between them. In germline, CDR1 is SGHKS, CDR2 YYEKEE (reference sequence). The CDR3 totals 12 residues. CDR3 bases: TGTGCCAGCAGCATTGGAACCTACGAGCAGTACTTC. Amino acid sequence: CASSIGTYEQYF.

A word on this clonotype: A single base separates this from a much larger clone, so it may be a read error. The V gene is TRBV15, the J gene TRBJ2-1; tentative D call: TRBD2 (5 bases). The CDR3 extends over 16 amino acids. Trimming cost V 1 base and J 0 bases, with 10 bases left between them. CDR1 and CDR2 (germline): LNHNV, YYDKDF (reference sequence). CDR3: CATSRGRGPSYNEQFF. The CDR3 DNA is TGTGCCACCAGCAGAGGTCGAGGGCCCTCCTACAATGAGCAGTTCTTC.

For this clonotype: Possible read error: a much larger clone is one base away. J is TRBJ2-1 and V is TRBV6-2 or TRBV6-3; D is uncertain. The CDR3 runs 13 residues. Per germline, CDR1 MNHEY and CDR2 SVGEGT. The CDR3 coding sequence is TGTGCCAGCAGTTACTCGACTTACAATGAGCGGTTCTTC. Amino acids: CASSYSTYNERFF.

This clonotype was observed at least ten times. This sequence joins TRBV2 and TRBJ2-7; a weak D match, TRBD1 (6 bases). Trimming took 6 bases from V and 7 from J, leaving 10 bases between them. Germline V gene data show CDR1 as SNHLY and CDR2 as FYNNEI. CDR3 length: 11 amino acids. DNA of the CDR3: TGTGCCAGCAGCTATGACAGGGAGCAGTACTTC. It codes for CASSYDREQYF.

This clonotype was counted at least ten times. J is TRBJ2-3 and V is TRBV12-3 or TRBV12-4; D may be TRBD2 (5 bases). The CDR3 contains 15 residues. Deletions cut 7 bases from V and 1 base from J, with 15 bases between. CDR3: CASNSDGKGTDTQYF. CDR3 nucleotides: TGTGCCAGCAACTCAGACGGGAAGGGCACAGATACGCAGTATTTT.

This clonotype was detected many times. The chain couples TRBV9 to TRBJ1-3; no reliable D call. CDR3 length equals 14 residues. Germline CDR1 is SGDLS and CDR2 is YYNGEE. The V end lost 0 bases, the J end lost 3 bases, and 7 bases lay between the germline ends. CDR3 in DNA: TGTGCCAGCAGCGTAGGAGGAGGTGGAAACACCATATATTTT. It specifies CASSVGGGGNTIYF.

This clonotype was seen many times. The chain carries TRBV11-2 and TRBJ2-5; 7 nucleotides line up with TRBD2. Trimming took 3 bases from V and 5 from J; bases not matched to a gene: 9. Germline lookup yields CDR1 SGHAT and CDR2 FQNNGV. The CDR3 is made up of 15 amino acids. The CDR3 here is CASSFGGGRGETQYF. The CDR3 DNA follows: TGTGCCAGCAGCTTCGGAGGCGGGAGAGGGGAGACCCAGTACTTC. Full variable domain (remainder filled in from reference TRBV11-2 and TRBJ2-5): EAGVAQSPRYKIIEKRQSVAFWCNPISGHATLYWYQQILGQGPKLLIQFQNNGVVDDSQLPKDRFSAERLKGVDSTLKIQPAKLEDSAVYLCASSFGGGRGETQYFGPGTRLLVL.

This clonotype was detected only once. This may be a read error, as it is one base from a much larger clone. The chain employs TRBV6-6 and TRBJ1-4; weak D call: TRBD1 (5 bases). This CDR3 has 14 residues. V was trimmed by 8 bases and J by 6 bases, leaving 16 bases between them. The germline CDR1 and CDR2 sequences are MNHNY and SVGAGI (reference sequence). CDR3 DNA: TGTGCCAGCTGTTTTGAGGGGCGGTATGAAAAACTGTTTTTT. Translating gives CASCFEGRYEKLFF.

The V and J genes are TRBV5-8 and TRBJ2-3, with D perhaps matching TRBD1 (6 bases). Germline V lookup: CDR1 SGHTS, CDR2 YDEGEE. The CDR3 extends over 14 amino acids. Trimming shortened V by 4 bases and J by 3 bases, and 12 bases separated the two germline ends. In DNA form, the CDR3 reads TGTGCCAGCAGCCACAGGGCGATAACAGATACGCAGTATTTT. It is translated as CASSHRAITDTQYF.

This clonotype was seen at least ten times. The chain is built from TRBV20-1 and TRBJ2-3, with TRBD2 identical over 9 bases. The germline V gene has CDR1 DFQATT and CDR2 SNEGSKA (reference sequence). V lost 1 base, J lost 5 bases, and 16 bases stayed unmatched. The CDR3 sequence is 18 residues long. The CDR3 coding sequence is TGCAGTGCTAGAGGAGGAGTTTCGGCGGGAGGGCCGGTAGATACGCAGTATTTT. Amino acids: CSARGGVSAGGPVDTQYF.

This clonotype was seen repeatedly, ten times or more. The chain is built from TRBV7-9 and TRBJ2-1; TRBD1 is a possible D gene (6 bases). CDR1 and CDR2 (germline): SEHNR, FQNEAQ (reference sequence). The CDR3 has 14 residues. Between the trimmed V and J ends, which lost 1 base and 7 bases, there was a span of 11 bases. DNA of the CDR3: TGTGCCAGCAGCTTAGGACAGGAGGAAAATGAGCAGTTCTTC. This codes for CASSLGQEENEQFF.

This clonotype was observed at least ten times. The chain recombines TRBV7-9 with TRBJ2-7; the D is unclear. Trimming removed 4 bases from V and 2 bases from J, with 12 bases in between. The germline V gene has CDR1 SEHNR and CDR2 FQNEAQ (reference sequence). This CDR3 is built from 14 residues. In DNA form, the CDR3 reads TGTGCCAGCAGCTCGGCGGAAGAAACCTACGAGCAGTACTTC. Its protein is CASSSAEETYEQYF.

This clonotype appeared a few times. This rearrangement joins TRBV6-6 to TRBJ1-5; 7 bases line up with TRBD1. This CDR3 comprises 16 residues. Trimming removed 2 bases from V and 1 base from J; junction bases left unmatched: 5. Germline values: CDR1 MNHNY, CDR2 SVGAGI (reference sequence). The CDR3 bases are TGTGCCAGCAGTTACAACAGGGGAGGGAGCAATCAGCCCCAGCATTTT. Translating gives CASSYNRGGSNQPQHF.

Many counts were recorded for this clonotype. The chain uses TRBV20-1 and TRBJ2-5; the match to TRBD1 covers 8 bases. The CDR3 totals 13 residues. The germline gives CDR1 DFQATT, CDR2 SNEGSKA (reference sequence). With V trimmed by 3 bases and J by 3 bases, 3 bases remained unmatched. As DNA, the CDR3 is TGCAGTGCTAGGGGACAGGAGAAAGAGACCCAGTACTTC. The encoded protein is CSARGQEKETQYF.

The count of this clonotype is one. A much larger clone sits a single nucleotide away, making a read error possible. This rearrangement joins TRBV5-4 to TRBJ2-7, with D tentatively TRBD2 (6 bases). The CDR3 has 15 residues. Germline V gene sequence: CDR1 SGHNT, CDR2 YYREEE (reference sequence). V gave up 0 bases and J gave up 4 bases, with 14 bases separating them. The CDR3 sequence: CASSLDGTVSYEQYF. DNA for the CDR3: TGTGCCAGCAGCTTGGACGGGACTGTATCTTACGAGCAGTACTTC.

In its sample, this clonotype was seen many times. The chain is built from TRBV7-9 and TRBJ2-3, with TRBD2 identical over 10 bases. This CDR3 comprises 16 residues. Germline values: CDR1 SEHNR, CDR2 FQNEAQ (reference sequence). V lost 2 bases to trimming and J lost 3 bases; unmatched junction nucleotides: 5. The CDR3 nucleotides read TGTGCCAGCAGCTTATTAACGGGACTAGCGACAGATACGCAGTATTTT. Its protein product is CASSLLTGLATDTQYF.

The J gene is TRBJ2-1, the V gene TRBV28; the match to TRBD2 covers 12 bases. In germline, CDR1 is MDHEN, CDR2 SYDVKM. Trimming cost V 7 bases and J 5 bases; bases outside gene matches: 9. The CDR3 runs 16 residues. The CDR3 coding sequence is TGTGCCAGCACCTATCCAACTAGCGGGGGGAACAATGAGCAGTTCTTC. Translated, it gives CASTYPTSGGNNEQFF.

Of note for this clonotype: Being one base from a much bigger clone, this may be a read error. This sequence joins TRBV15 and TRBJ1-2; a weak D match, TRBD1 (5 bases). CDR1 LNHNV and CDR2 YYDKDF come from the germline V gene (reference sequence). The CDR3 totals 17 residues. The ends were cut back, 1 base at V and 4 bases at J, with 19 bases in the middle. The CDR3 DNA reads TGTGCCACCAGCAGAGCCTTAAGGACAAGGGGTACCTATGGCTACACCTTC. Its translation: CATSRALRTRGTYGYTF.

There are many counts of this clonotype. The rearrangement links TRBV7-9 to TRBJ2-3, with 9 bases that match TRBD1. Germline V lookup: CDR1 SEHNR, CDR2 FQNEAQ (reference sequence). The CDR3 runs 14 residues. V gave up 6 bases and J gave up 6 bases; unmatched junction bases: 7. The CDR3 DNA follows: TGTGCCAGCAGTTTCGGGACAGGGTGGGATACGCAGTATTTT. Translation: CASSFGTGWDTQYF.

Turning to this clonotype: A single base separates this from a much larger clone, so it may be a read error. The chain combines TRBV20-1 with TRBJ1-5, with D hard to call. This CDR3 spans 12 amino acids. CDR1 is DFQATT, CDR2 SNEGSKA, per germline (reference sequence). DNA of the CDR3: TGCAGTGCTAGACCTTCGAGTCAGCCCCGGCATTTT. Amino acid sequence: CSARPSSQPRHF.

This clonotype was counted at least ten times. CDR3: CASSLAAQGGETQYF. CDR3 bases: TGTGCCAGCAGCTTAGCGGCTCAGGGAGGAGAGACCCAGTACTTC. V is TRBV7-6 and J is TRBJ2-5; possible D gene TRBD2, 6 bases. V was clipped by 0 bases and J by 4 bases, with 12 bases between them. The CDR3 is made up of 15 amino acids. The germline V gene has CDR1 SGHVS and CDR2 FNYEAQ.

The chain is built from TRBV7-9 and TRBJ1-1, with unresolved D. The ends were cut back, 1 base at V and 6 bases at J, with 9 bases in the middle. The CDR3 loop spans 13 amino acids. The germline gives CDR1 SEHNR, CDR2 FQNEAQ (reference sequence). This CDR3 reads CASSLVRSPEAFF. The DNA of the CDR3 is TGTGCCAGCAGCTTAGTTCGGTCCCCTGAAGCTTTCTTT.

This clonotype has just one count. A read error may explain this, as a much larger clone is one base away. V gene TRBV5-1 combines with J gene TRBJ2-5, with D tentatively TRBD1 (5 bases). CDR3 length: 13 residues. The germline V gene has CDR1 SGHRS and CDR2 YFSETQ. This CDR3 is CASGLQVQETQYF. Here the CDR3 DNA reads TGCGCCAGCGGCTTACAGGTCCAAGAGACCCAGTACTTC.

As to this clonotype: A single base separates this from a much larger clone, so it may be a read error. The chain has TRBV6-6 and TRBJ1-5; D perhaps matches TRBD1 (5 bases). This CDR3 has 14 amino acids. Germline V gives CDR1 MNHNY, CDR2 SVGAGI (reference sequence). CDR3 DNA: TGTGCCAGCAGTTTCGAGGGCGCGGGGGAGCCCAAGCATTTT. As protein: CASSFEGAGEPKHF.

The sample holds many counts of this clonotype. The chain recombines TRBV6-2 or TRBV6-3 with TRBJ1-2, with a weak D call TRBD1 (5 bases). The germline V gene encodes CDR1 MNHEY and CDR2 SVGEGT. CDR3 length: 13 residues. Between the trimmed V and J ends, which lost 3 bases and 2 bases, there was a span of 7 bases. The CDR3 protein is CASSYDRNYGYTF. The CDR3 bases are TGTGCCAGCAGTTATGACAGAAACTATGGCTACACCTTC.

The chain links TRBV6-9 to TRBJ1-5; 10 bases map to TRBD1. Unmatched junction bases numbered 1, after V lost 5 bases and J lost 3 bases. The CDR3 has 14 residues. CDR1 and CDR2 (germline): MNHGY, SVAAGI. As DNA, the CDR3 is TGTGCCAGCAGTGGGACAGGGGCCAATCAGCCCCAGCATTTT. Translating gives CASSGTGANQPQHF.

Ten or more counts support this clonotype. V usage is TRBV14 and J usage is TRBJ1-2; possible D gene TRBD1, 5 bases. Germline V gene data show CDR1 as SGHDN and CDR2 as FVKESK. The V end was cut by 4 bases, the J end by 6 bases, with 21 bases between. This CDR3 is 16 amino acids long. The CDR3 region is CASSRRGGGRFHGYTF. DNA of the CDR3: TGTGCCAGCAGCCGGAGGGGAGGAGGTAGATTTCATGGCTACACCTTC. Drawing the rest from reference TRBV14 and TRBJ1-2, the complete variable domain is EAGVTQFPSHSVIEKGQTVTLRCDPISGHDNLYWYRRVMGKEIKFLLHFVKESKQDESGMPNNRFLAERTGGTYSTLKVQPAELEDSGVYFCASSRRGGGRFHGYTFGSGTRLTVV.

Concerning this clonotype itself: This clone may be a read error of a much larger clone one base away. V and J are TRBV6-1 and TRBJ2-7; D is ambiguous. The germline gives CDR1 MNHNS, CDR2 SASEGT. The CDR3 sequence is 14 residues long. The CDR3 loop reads CVSSRPEVPYEQYF. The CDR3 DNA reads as TGTGTCAGCAGTAGGCCAGAGGTCCCCTACGAGCAGTACTTC.

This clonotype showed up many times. The CDR3 region has the DNA TGTGCCAGCAGCCGCGGGACTAGCGGGAGAACAGATACGCAGTATTTT. It codes for CASSRGTSGRTDTQYF. The chain uses TRBV5-5 and TRBJ2-3, with 14 nucleotides matching TRBD2. Germline CDR1 SGHKS, CDR2 YYEKEE (reference sequence). The CDR3 covers 16 residues. The V segment lost 4 bases and the J segment 3 bases; nucleotides outside the gene matches: 4.

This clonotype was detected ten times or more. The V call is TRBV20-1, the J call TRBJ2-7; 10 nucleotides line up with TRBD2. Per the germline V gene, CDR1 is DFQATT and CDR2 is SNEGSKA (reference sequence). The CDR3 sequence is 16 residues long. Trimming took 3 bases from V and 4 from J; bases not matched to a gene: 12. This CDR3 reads CSASYPRASGSYEQYF. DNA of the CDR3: TGCAGTGCTAGCTACCCTCGGGCTAGCGGGAGTTACGAGCAGTACTTC.

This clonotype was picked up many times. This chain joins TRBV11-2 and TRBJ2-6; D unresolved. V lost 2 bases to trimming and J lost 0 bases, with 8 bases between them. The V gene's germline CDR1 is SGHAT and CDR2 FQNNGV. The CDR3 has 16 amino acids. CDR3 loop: CASSLMGFSGANVLTF. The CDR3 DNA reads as TGTGCCAGCAGCTTAATGGGATTCTCTGGGGCCAACGTCCTGACTTTC. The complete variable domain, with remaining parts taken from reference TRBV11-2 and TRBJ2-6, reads EAGVAQSPRYKIIEKRQSVAFWCNPISGHATLYWYQQILGQGPKLLIQFQNNGVVDDSQLPKDRFSAERLKGVDSTLKIQPAKLEDSAVYLCASSLMGFSGANVLTFGAGSRLTVL.

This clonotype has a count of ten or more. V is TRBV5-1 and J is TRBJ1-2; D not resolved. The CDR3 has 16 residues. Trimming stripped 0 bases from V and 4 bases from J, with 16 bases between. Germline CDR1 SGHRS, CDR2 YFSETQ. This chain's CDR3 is CASSLEYSGTVYGYTF. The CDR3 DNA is TGCGCCAGCAGCTTGGAATATAGTGGAACCGTCTATGGCTACACCTTC.